Presented here are 16 T cell receptor beta chains from one specimen sequenced in a study of blood T cell repertoires in COVID-19. Only in-frame clones appear in the TCRdb table, and some are missing; sequencing was by immunoSEQ multiplex PCR. The repertoire holds 400,000 to 550,000 clones, with approximately 90% as singletons. The sequenced sample was peripheral blood. These receptors came from a woman between 25 and 40 years old with acute or convalescent COVID-19.

For the CDR3, the DNA is TGTGCCAGCAGGGAGGGACTTGTTAACAATGAGCAGTTCTTC. It yields the protein CASREGLVNNEQFF. This rearrangement joins TRBV6-5 to TRBJ2-1; perhaps TRBD2 as D (6 bases). Germline lookup yields CDR1 MNHEY and CDR2 SVGAGI. This CDR3 is 14 amino acids long. Trimming removed 6 bases at V and 5 bases at J, with 14 bases between.

The chain joins TRBV7-9 to TRBJ1-1; 11 nucleotides agree with TRBD1. Germline CDR1 and CDR2: SEHNR and FQNEAQ (reference sequence). The CDR3 consists of 17 residues. The V and J ends lost 4 bases and 4 bases, in that order; junction bases with no gene match: 11. CDR3 in amino acids: CASSSGLPGQGVTEAFF. CDR3 nucleotides: TGTGCCAGCAGCTCCGGTCTACCGGGACAGGGGGTCACTGAAGCTTTCTTT.

This clone came up a few times. The CDR3 DNA sequence: TGTGCCAGCACCCCCCGGGGGGCCTACAATGAGCAGTTCTTC. This gives the protein CASTPRGAYNEQFF. The chain joins TRBV27 to TRBJ2-1; 7 bases fit TRBD2. V lost 7 bases to trimming and J lost 2 bases; unmatched junction nucleotides: 5. Germline V gene lookup returns CDR1 MNHEY and CDR2 SMNVEV (reference sequence). This CDR3 contains 14 residues.

In nucleotides, the CDR3 is TGCAGTGCTAGAGTTCGCGAAACCCAGCATTTT. It encodes CSARVRETQHF. The genes are TRBV20-1 and TRBJ1-5; unclear D gene. Between the trimmed V and J ends, which lost 1 base and 11 bases, there was a span of 9 bases. Germline V lookup: CDR1 DFQATT, CDR2 SNEGSKA (reference sequence). The CDR3 is 11 amino acids.

CDR3 amino acids: CASSFELGGAEQYF. The CDR3 DNA is TGTGCCAGCAGCTTCGAATTGGGGGGGGCCGAGCAGTACTTC. V and J are TRBV5-6 and TRBJ2-7, with D possibly TRBD2 on 7 matching bases. Per the germline V gene, CDR1 is SGHDT and CDR2 is YYEEEE. This CDR3 has 14 residues. V was trimmed by 2 bases and J by 6 bases, leaving 15 bases between them.

CDR3 coding DNA: TGTGCCAGCAGCGTAGCTCCGGGAGGGGGCGGAAAACTGTTTTTT. Translated: CASSVAPGGGGKLFF. This chain links TRBV9 with TRBJ1-4; 7 nucleotides agree with TRBD1. Germline assignment: CDR1 SGDLS and CDR2 YYNGEE. After removal of 0 bases from V and 10 bases from J, the junction contained 9 bases not matched to a gene. The CDR3 spans 15 residues.

A single count supports this clone. This chain links TRBV30 with TRBJ1-2; D gene ambiguous. The V end was cut by 4 bases, the J end by 1 base, with 4 bases between. CDR3 length: 11 residues. Germline V lookup: CDR1 GTSNPN, CDR2 SVGIG (reference sequence). CDR3 bases: TGTGCCTGGACCTTTAACTATGGCTACACCTTC. This sequence encodes CAWTFNYGYTF.

This clone came up once. The gene calls are TRBV2 and TRBJ2-7; weak D call: TRBD2 (6 bases). The CDR3 extends over 14 amino acids. Germline V lookup: CDR1 SNHLY, CDR2 FYNNEI. V lost 3 bases and J lost 2, with 11 bases in between. CDR3 bases: TGTGCCAGCAGTGAGCGGACTAAAACCTACGAGCAGTACTTC. Residues: CASSERTKTYEQYF.

The CDR3 DNA sequence: TGTGCCAGCTCACGACAGTACACCGGGGAGCTGTTTTTT. Protein product: CASSRQYTGELFF. This chain joins TRBV18 and TRBJ2-2; D might be TRBD1 (5 bases). This CDR3 has 13 amino acids. V lost 4 bases, J lost 3 bases, and 6 bases lay in between. From germline, CDR1 is KGHSH and CDR2 LQKENI.

V usage is TRBV7-9 and J usage is TRBJ2-1; TRBD2 matches 9 bases. With V trimmed by 5 bases and J by 8 bases, 19 bases remained unmatched. Germline assignment: CDR1 SEHNR and CDR2 FQNEAQ (reference sequence). The CDR3 is made up of 18 amino acids. For the CDR3, the DNA is TGTGCCAGCAGCCTAGTGCGGGGGGGCGTTTCGTTTAGGGATGAGCAGTTCTTC. Translated, it gives CASSLVRGGVSFRDEQFF.

CDR3 protein: CASSFTRSETQYF. In DNA, the CDR3 is TGTGCCAGCAGTTTCACTAGGAGCGAGACCCAGTACTTC. V and J are TRBV12-3 or TRBV12-4 and TRBJ2-5, with D perhaps TRBD2 (5 bases). This CDR3 is 13 amino acids long. V lost 3 bases and J 5 bases, leaving 10 bases between the germline ends.

Written as DNA, the CDR3 is TGCGCCAGCAGCCAAGGAAGCCCCGGGGAGCTGTTTTTT. Protein product: CASSQGSPGELFF. The chain is built from TRBV4-1 and TRBJ2-2, with D unclear. Trimming took off 1 base at V and 6 bases at J, with 6 bases between the two ends. This CDR3 is 13 amino acids long. CDR1 and CDR2 (germline): MGHRA, YSYEKL.

The chain recombines TRBV12-3 or TRBV12-4 with TRBJ1-5; D might be TRBD1 (6 bases). The CDR3 loop spans 12 amino acids. V shed 8 bases and J shed 6 bases, with 11 bases lying between them. This CDR3 reads CASGRGSQPQHF. Here the CDR3 DNA reads TGTGCCAGCGGCAGGGGATCTCAGCCCCAGCATTTT.

The chain couples TRBV19 to TRBJ2-2; D might be TRBD2 (6 bases). The germline V gene has CDR1 LNHDA and CDR2 SQIVND (reference sequence). CDR3 length equals 15 residues. Trimming removed 10 bases at V and 4 bases at J, with 19 bases between. The CDR3 reads CATIGGTAGTGELFF. The CDR3 bases are TGTGCCACCATTGGGGGTACAGCGGGCACCGGGGAGCTGTTTTTT.

The chain combines TRBV3-1 (or the pseudogene TRBV3-2) with TRBJ1-3, with 9 bases aligning to TRBD1. Per the germline V gene, CDR1 is LGHDT and CDR2 is YNNKEL (reference sequence). This CDR3 is built from 19 residues. The V and J ends lost 4 bases and 4 bases, in that order; junction bases with no gene match: 17. The CDR3 protein is CASSRQTGQGPWGGNTIYF. The CDR3 nucleotides are TGTGCCAGCAGCCGCCAGACGGGACAGGGCCCCTGGGGAGGAAACACCATATATTTT.

CDR3 nucleotides: TGTGCCACCAGCCCCGGGACAGGGAGGTCACCCCTCCACTTT. It translates to CATSPGTGRSPLHF. The chain has TRBV15 and TRBJ1-6; the match to TRBD1 covers 9 bases. The ends lost 5 bases at V and 10 bases at J; junction bases unmatched: 6. Germline CDR1 LNHNV, CDR2 YYDKDF (reference sequence). The CDR3 spans 14 residues.